The 12 T cell receptor beta chains listed next were all sequenced from one sample in a study of blood T cell repertoires in COVID-19. Generated by immunoSEQ multiplex PCR, the TCRdb table keeps only in-frame clones and is missing some. The sample shows under 9,500 clones, about 91% of them seen only once. Sequenced sample: peripheral blood. Receptors originate from a woman in her forties or fifties with active COVID-19.

A few counts support this clone. The chain joins TRBV4-2 to TRBJ2-1; 9 bases are shared with TRBD2. V was pared by 0 bases and J by 8 bases, with 5 bases of the junction left unmatched. Germline assignment: CDR1 LGHNA and CDR2 YNFKEQ. This CDR3 comprises 15 residues. In nucleotides, the CDR3 is TGTGCCAGCAGCCAAGATCGGGGCGGGAGGGATGAGCAGTTCTTC. This sequence encodes CASSQDRGGRDEQFF.

This sequence joins TRBV30 and TRBJ2-5; TRBD2 agrees at 8 bases. The CDR3 spans 16 residues. J lost 3 bases, V lost 0 bases, and 9 bases had no gene match. CDR1 GTSNPN and CDR2 SVGIG come from the germline V gene (reference sequence). The DNA for the CDR3 is TGTGCCTGGAGTGTGTCTCAAGGGCGGGGGGAAGAGACCCAGTACTTC. Translating gives CAWSVSQGRGEETQYF.

The genes are TRBV27 and TRBJ2-5; TRBD1 matches 7 bases. Germline values: CDR1 MNHEY, CDR2 SMNVEV (reference sequence). V shed 3 bases and J 0 bases; nucleotides not matched to a gene: 1. The CDR3 length is 14 residues. The CDR3 sequence: CASSFTGDQETQYF. In nucleotides, the CDR3 is TGTGCCAGCAGTTTCACAGGGGACCAAGAGACCCAGTACTTC.

The chain joins TRBV30 to TRBJ1-2, with D possibly being TRBD1 (6 bases). From germline, CDR1 is GTSNPN and CDR2 SVGIG (reference sequence). V was shortened by 0 bases and J by 4 bases, with 18 bases between the two germline ends. The CDR3 is 16 residues long. The CDR3: CAWSVGGWGGSYGYTF. As DNA, the CDR3 is TGTGCCTGGAGTGTCGGAGGTTGGGGGGGCAGCTATGGCTACACCTTC. Together with reference TRBV30 and TRBJ1-2, the CDR3 gives the full variable domain: SQTIHQWPATLVQPVGSPLSLECTVEGTSNPNLYWYRQAAGRGLQLLFYSVGIGQISSEVPQNLSASRPQDRQFILSSKKLLLSDSGFYLCAWSVGGWGGSYGYTFGSGTRLTVV.

The V and J genes are TRBV7-9 and TRBJ1-1; 8 bases map to TRBD1. CDR1 is SEHNR, CDR2 FQNEAQ, per germline (reference sequence). The CDR3 is 16 residues long. Trimming removed 5 bases from V and 4 bases from J; junction bases left unmatched: 12. CDR3 DNA: TGTGCCAGCAGCCACTCACCGACAGGGGTCGTCACTGAAGCTTTCTTT. It yields the protein CASSHSPTGVVTEAFF.

The CDR3: CASSEPGTSALNEQFF. CDR3 DNA: TGTGCCAGCAGTGAACCGGGGACTAGCGCCCTAAATGAGCAGTTCTTC. The rearrangement uses TRBV3-1 (or the pseudogene TRBV3-2) and TRBJ2-1; the match to TRBD2 covers 10 bases. CDR3 length equals 16 residues. Germline V CDR1 and CDR2: LGHDT, YNNKEL (reference sequence). V shed 6 bases, J shed 7 bases, and the junction held 12 bases outside the gene matches.

V gene TRBV5-1 combines with J gene TRBJ1-1; no firm D call. The CDR3 is 13 amino acids. In germline, CDR1 is SGHRS, CDR2 YFSETQ. Trimming removed 5 bases from V and 0 bases from J, with 8 bases in between. Here the CDR3 reads CASSSALNTEAFF. In DNA form, the CDR3 reads TGCGCCAGCAGTTCTGCGTTGAACACTGAAGCTTTCTTT.

The count of this clone is one. The chain combines TRBV2 with TRBJ1-1; TRBD1 is a possible D gene (5 bases). Trimming removed 4 bases at V and 2 bases at J, with 11 bases between. Germline-derived CDR1 and CDR2 are SNHLY and FYNNEI. The CDR3 runs to 14 residues. The CDR3 loop reads CASSAGTFNTEAFF. CDR3 bases: TGTGCCAGCAGTGCCGGGACTTTCAACACTGAAGCTTTCTTT.

The rearrangement uses TRBV19 and TRBJ2-7; D is unclear. V lost 6 bases to trimming and J lost 0 bases, with 9 bases between them. CDR1 is LNHDA and CDR2 is SQIVND in the germline V gene (reference sequence). CDR3 length: 13 residues. The CDR3 loop reads CASSPVPSYEQYF. The CDR3 DNA is TGTGCCAGTAGCCCGGTTCCCTCCTACGAGCAGTACTTC.

This clone appeared once. The chain joins TRBV5-1 to TRBJ1-2, with 7 positions matching TRBD1. The V and J ends lost 0 bases and 6 bases, in that order; junction bases with no gene match: 5. CDR3 size: 14 residues. Looked up from germline, CDR1 is SGHRS and CDR2 is YFSETQ. The CDR3 protein is CASSLDYRGDGYTF. As DNA, the CDR3 is TGCGCCAGCAGCTTGGATTACAGGGGAGATGGCTACACCTTC.

The V and J genes are TRBV18 and TRBJ2-2; a possible D gene is TRBD2 (6 bases). The CDR3 loop spans 14 amino acids. The V end lost 11 bases, the J end lost 0 bases, and 13 bases lay between the germline ends. Germline V gives CDR1 KGHSH, CDR2 LQKENI. The CDR3 DNA reads as TGTGCCGTCGGAGGGGTGTCGAACACCGGGGAGCTGTTTTTT. Its protein product is CAVGGVSNTGELFF. The variable domain in full, completed from reference TRBV18 and TRBJ2-2, reads NAGVMQNPRHLVRRRGQEARLRCSPMKGHSHVYWYRQLPEEGLKFMVYLQKENIIDESGMPKERFSAEFPKEGPSILRIQQVVRGDSAAYFCAVGGVSNTGELFFGEGSRLTVL.

The chain has TRBV5-1 and TRBJ1-1, with a tentative D call TRBD1 (5 bases). The CDR3 loop spans 13 amino acids. Germline V gene lookup returns CDR1 SGHRS and CDR2 YFSETQ. The ends were cut back, 5 bases at V and 0 bases at J, with 8 bases in the middle. CDR3 in amino acids: CASREGMNTEAFF. The CDR3 region has the DNA TGCGCCAGCAGGGAGGGGATGAACACTGAAGCTTTCTTT.